What follows are 2 T cell receptor beta chains derived from one specimen sequenced in a study of post-analysis software for immune sequencing data. Study-wide findings and caveats: Controls showed lower frequencies than patients for several TRBV segments, and TRBV5-6, TRBV5-1 and TRBV20-1 were among these.

Antigens for these TCRs are unknown. Researchers reported that TCR beta cDNA libraries carried unique molecular identifiers. TCRdb itself ran the PCR reads through MiXCR, one entry per CDR3 protein. The table has 650,000 to 850,000 distinct CDR3 sequences, approximately 53% seen once. Sequenced material: blood. The receptors shown here come from a girl aged 10-17 years with multiple sclerosis.

The chain joins TRBV12-3 or TRBV12-4 to TRBJ2-1; either TRBD1 or TRBD2 may supply D (6 bases each). The J call may be faulty, since TRBJ2-7 better matches the DNA end. The CDR3 is 14 amino acids. CDR3 in DNA: TGTGCCAGCACCCCATGGGGGGCAAGCTACGAGCAGTACTTC. Translated: CASTPWGASYEQYF.

V usage is TRBV29-1 and J usage is TRBJ2-7; the D gene is possibly TRBD1 (6 bases). The V gene's germline CDR1 is SQVTM and CDR2 ANQGSEA. Trimming stripped 7 bases from V and 0 bases from J, with 13 bases between. There are 13 residues in the CDR3. Here the CDR3 reads CSGTQGGSYEQYF. CDR3 sequence (DNA): TGCAGCGGAACCCAAGGGGGCTCCTACGAGCAGTACTTC.